This paragraph reports one T cell receptor beta chain. Germline V gene lookup returns CDR1 KGHSH and CDR2 LQKENI. The CDR3 consists of 17 residues. After removal of 2 bases from V and 1 base from J, the junction contained 5 bases not matched to a gene. This entry belongs to a study of blood T cell repertoires in COVID-19. For the study at large: COVID-19 samples, acute and convalescent, were from the United States, Italy and Spain. T cells, B-cell-depleted T cells, or PBMCs provided the cDNA or gDNA that served as material.

In the original processing: For nucleated cells, counts were estimated from reference gene primer amplification. TCRdb's copy holds only in-frame clones and misses some; the assay was immunoSEQ multiplex PCR. V and J calls plus clone size are reproduced from that table; the DNA served to infer D and trimming. Altogether about 210,000 clones are present, around 91% being singletons, with the ten largest covering about 5%. The J gene is TRBJ2-4, the V gene TRBV18, with 10 nucleotides matching TRBD1. Sample: peripheral blood. This receptor was taken from a woman between 40 and 55 years old with acute or convalescent COVID-19. CDR3 in DNA: TGTGCCAGCTCACCATTCGGACAGGGGGTGGCCAAAAACATTCAGTACTTC. Protein sequence: CASSPFGQGVAKNIQYF.